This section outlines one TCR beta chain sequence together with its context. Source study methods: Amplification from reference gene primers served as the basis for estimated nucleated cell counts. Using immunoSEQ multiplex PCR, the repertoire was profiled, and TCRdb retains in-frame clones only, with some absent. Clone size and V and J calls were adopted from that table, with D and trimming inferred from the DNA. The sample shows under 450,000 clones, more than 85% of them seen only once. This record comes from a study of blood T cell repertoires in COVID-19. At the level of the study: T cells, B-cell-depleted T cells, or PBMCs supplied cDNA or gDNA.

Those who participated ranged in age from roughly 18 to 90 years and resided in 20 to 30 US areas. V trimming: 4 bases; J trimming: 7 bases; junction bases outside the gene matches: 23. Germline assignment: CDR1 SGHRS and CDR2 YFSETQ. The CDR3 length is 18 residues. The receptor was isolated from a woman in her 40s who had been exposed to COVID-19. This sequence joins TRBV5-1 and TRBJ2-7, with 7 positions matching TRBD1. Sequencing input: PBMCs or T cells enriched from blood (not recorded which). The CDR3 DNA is TGCGCCAGCAGCCGAACCCCGGGACAGATGTTTTCGCTCAGTGAGCAGTACTTC. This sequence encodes CASSRTPGQMFSLSEQYF.